Following are 26 T cell receptor beta chains from one sample sequenced in a study of naive and memory T cell subsets. An equimolar mix of two oligonucleotides served as the beta constant-region primer for TRBC1 and TRBC2. MiXCR, run by TCRdb on the UMI-ligation and nested PCR reads, gives a single entry per CDR3 protein. The sample has about 90,000 distinct CDR3 sequences, about 6.5% seen once; the top ten hold 1.6%. Sequencing was done on a sample of central memory CD4+ T cells from blood. The receptors derive from a human donor in good health.

Note on this clonotype: At one end the junction does not follow the germline gene, possibly because of a read error. The genes are TRBV7-2 and TRBJ1-6; 8 bases map to TRBD1. The germline V gene has CDR1 SGHTA and CDR2 FQGNSA. There are 17 residues in the CDR3. CDR3 residues: CASGLDGGQGASSPLHF. In nucleotides, the CDR3 is TGTGCCAGCGGCTTAGACGGAGGGCAGGGGGCTAGTTCACCCCTCCACTTT.

This clonotype was counted at least ten times. This sequence joins TRBV7-9 and TRBJ2-7, with 8 bases lining up with TRBD1. Germline-derived CDR1 and CDR2 are SEHNR and FQNEAQ (reference sequence). This CDR3 has 14 residues. Germline trimming cut 6 bases from V and 7 bases from J; bases unmatched to any gene: 11. The CDR3 DNA reads as TGTGCCAGCAGTCCAAGCGGACAGGGCGGAGAGCAGTACTTC. The encoded protein is CASSPSGQGGEQYF.

There are a few counts of this clonotype. This rearrangement joins TRBV7-8 to TRBJ2-1; maybe TRBD2 (6 bases). Germline loops: CDR1 SGHVS, CDR2 FQNEAQ. Trimming removed 5 bases at V and 7 bases at J, with 18 bases between. The length of the CDR3 is 15 residues. In DNA form, the CDR3 reads TGTGCCAGCAGCGGGGCGGGGTTAGCGCGGAATGAGCAGTTCTTC. Translated: CASSGAGLARNEQFF.

This clonotype was seen a few times. The V call is TRBV6-1, the J call TRBJ1-5; 9 nucleotides line up with TRBD1. The CDR3 extends over 16 amino acids. The ends lost 7 bases at V and 5 bases at J; junction bases unmatched: 12. Germline V gene lookup returns CDR1 MNHNS and CDR2 SASEGT. The CDR3 nucleotides are TGTGCCAGCAATCCCCGGTTGGGGACAGGGCATCAGCCCCAGCATTTT. Protein product: CASNPRLGTGHQPQHF.

As for this clonotype: Germline is not matched at one junction end, which may reflect a read error. The chain combines TRBV6-6 with TRBJ2-6; 11 bases are a match to TRBD1. CDR3 length: 17 amino acids. Germline V gives CDR1 MNHNY, CDR2 SVGAGI (reference sequence). CDR3 in amino acids: CASTTGQGVSGANALTF. In DNA form, the CDR3 reads TGTGCCAGCACCACGGGACAGGGGGTTTCTGGGGCCAACGCCCTGACTTTC.

This clonotype came up many times. The chain employs TRBV12-3 or TRBV12-4 and TRBJ1-6; D possibly corresponds to TRBD1 (6 bases). Trimming removed 6 bases from V and 10 bases from J, with 16 bases in between. CDR3 size: 14 residues. Here the CDR3 reads CASSREQGRSPLHF. In DNA form, the CDR3 reads TGTGCCAGCAGCCGAGAACAGGGACGCTCACCCCTCCACTTT.

This clonotype was seen repeatedly, ten times or more. The V gene is TRBV20-1, the J gene TRBJ2-7; 11 nucleotides match TRBD1. The CDR3 length is 13 residues. Germline V gene sequence: CDR1 DFQATT, CDR2 SNEGSKA (reference sequence). Trimming removed 6 bases from V and 0 bases from J; junction bases left unmatched: 1. This chain's CDR3 is CSAGTGGSYEQYF. The CDR3 DNA follows: TGCAGTGCAGGGACAGGGGGCTCCTACGAGCAGTACTTC.

Remarks on this clonotype: This may stem from a read error, because a much larger clone lies one nucleotide away. The chain recombines TRBV10-3 with TRBJ1-1; D call uncertain. The CDR3 loop spans 15 amino acids. V was clipped by 3 bases and J by 1 base, with 12 bases between them. Per germline, CDR1 ENHRY and CDR2 SYGVKD. CDR3 bases: TGTGCCATCAGTGAACAGCTCAGGCAGAACACTGAAGCTTTCTTT. This gives the protein CAISEQLRQNTEAFF.

CDR3 residues: CASSSRTGIGGYTF. CDR3 nucleotides: TGTGCCAGCAGCTCCCGGACAGGGATAGGTGGCTACACCTTC. This chain joins TRBV7-2 and TRBJ1-2; 8 bases map to TRBD1. Germline CDR1 SGHTA, CDR2 FQGNSA. The CDR3 runs to 14 residues. The junction had 8 bases not matched to a gene; V was cut back by 4 bases and J by 7 bases.

There are many counts of this clonotype. This rearrangement joins TRBV20-1 to TRBJ2-1, with TRBD1 matching over 8 bases. The V and J ends lost 4 bases and 5 bases, in that order; junction bases with no gene match: 7. Germline CDR1 DFQATT, CDR2 SNEGSKA (reference sequence). This CDR3 spans 14 amino acids. CDR3 loop: CSATAGRGHNEQFF. The CDR3 region has the DNA TGCAGTGCTACGGCGGGCAGGGGGCACAATGAGCAGTTCTTC.

This chain joins TRBV6-2 or TRBV6-3 and TRBJ1-2; perhaps TRBD1 as D (5 bases). The CDR3 sequence is 12 residues long. Deletions cut 8 bases from V and 6 bases from J, with 13 bases between. In germline, CDR1 is MNHEY, CDR2 SVGEGT. In nucleotides, the CDR3 is TGTGCCAGCTTTAGGAGGGGAGATGGCTACACCTTC. Amino acid sequence: CASFRRGDGYTF.

This clonotype was found a few times. This sequence joins TRBV21-1 and TRBJ1-4; the D call in the table, TRBD1, was not verified against the DNA. TRBV21-1 is flagged as a pseudogene. The length of the CDR3 is 16 residues. In DNA, the CDR3 is TGTGCCAGCAGCAACGCTCCCCCACATCGGGGCGAAAAACTGTTTTTT. Translated: CASSNAPPHRGEKLFF.

The rearrangement links TRBV12-3 or TRBV12-4 to TRBJ1-4; perhaps TRBD1 as D (5 bases). Between the trimmed V and J ends, which lost 5 bases and 6 bases, there was a span of 13 bases. The CDR3 is 14 amino acids. This chain's CDR3 is CASSPGTPDEKLFF. CDR3 coding DNA: TGTGCCAGCAGTCCAGGGACGCCCGATGAAAAACTGTTTTTT.

The sample holds many counts of this clonotype. The J gene is TRBJ1-3, the V gene TRBV29-1, with 9 bases aligning to TRBD1. Germline CDR1 is SQVTM and CDR2 is ANQGSEA. The length of the CDR3 is 12 residues. The J segment lost 8 bases and the V segment lost 6 bases, leaving 5 bases of the junction unmatched. CDR3 sequence reads: CSVGTGRDTIYF. CDR3 coding DNA: TGCAGCGTCGGGACAGGGAGGGACACCATATATTTT.

The chain has TRBV11-3 and TRBJ2-2, with a possible D match to TRBD1 (6 bases). The CDR3 is made up of 17 amino acids. Germline V CDR1 and CDR2: SGHNT, YENEEA. The ends were cut back, 5 bases at V and 7 bases at J, with 23 bases in the middle. The DNA of the CDR3 is TGTGCCAGCAGCCCAGGGGTAACAGGGCGCACTTTCGGGGAGCTGTTTTTT. Encoded protein: CASSPGVTGRTFGELFF.

This clonotype was observed at least ten times. The chain carries TRBV6-2 or TRBV6-3 and TRBJ1-6, with D possibly being TRBD1 (5 bases). This CDR3 is built from 14 residues. V lost 6 bases to trimming and J lost 10 bases, with 16 bases between them. Germline CDR1 reads MNHEY; CDR2 reads SVGEGT. This chain's CDR3 is CASRWDPLGSPLHF. The CDR3 nucleotides are TGTGCCAGCAGATGGGACCCTCTGGGCTCACCCCTCCACTTT.

This clonotype came up many times. The V call is TRBV3-1, the J call TRBJ2-7; 8 positions agree with TRBD1. The germline gives CDR1 LGHDT, CDR2 YNNKEL (reference sequence). The CDR3 contains 15 residues. V shed 1 base and J 2 bases; nucleotides not matched to a gene: 4. The CDR3 DNA reads as TGTGCCAGCAGCCAAGTGGGACAGGACCCCTACGAGCAGTACTTC. This gives the protein CASSQVGQDPYEQYF.

This clonotype occurred many times. This chain uses TRBV7-9 with TRBJ1-1; D is uncertain. This CDR3 region has 14 residues. Germline CDR1 reads SEHNR; CDR2 reads FQNEAQ (reference sequence). The V end lost 8 bases, the J end lost 4 bases, and 17 bases lay between the germline ends. In DNA form, the CDR3 reads TGTGCCAGCGGGGAGGATTTGAGTGTCACTGAAGCTTTCTTT. Its protein is CASGEDLSVTEAFF.

Ten or more counts support this clonotype. The chain combines TRBV30 with TRBJ2-1, with unresolved D. The ends were cut back, 4 bases at V and 3 bases at J, with 7 bases in the middle. The CDR3 runs 12 residues. CDR1 is GTSNPN, CDR2 SVGIG, per germline (reference sequence). The CDR3 coding sequence is TGTGCCTGGAAGCCTGGCTACAATGAGCAGTTCTTC. Translating gives CAWKPGYNEQFF.

The table lists this clonotype with many counts. A read error may produce the germline difference seen at one junction end. The chain uses TRBV3-1 and TRBJ1-1; a weak D match, TRBD1 (6 bases). Germline V CDR1 and CDR2: LGHDT, YNNKEL (reference sequence). The CDR3 length is 14 residues. CDR3 loop: CASTQGRGGLEAFF. The CDR3 DNA reads as TGTGCCAGCACCCAAGGTCGGGGGGGCCTGGAAGCTTTCTTT. Looking up the rest from reference TRBV3-1 and TRBJ1-1 gives the full variable domain: DTAVSQTPKYLVTQMGNDKSIKCEQNLGHDTMYWYKQDSKKFLKIMFSYNNKELIINETVPNRFSPKSPDKAHLNLHINSLELGDSAVYFCASTQGRGGLEAFFGQGTRLTVV.

This clonotype was seen many times. The chain has TRBV9 and TRBJ2-3; no firm D call. Trimming removed 0 bases from V and 0 bases from J, with 11 bases in between. Germline assignment: CDR1 SGDLS and CDR2 YYNGEE. The length of the CDR3 is 16 residues. The chain's CDR3 is CASSVGAGTSTDTQYF. CDR3 nucleotides: TGTGCCAGCAGCGTAGGGGCAGGAACTAGCACAGATACGCAGTATTTT.

To note about this clonotype: A much larger clone differs from this one at a single base, so this may be a read error. J is TRBJ1-3 and V is TRBV12-1. TRBV12-1 is classified as a pseudogene. The CDR3 length is 14 residues. The CDR3 is CASIRTGDGNTIYF. CDR3 sequence (DNA): TGTGCCAGCATAAGGACGGGTGACGGAAACACCATATATTTT.

This clonotype was counted ten times or more. The chain links TRBV20-1 to TRBJ2-1, with TRBD2 matching 10 bases. Germline values: CDR1 DFQATT, CDR2 SNEGSKA (reference sequence). This CDR3 contains 16 residues. Unmatched junction bases numbered 8, after V lost 0 bases and J lost 6 bases. The CDR3 reads CSARDSGSGGSNEQFF. The CDR3 coding sequence is TGCAGTGCTAGAGATTCGGGTAGCGGGGGGAGCAATGAGCAGTTCTTC.

The chain is built from TRBV4-1 and TRBJ2-5; no reliable D call. V was pared by 0 bases and J by 9 bases, with 14 bases between. The CDR3 sequence is 14 residues long. Germline CDR1 MGHRA, CDR2 YSYEKL. The DNA of the CDR3 is TGCGCCAGCAGCCAAGAACGTCTCGTCGGACCCCAGTACTTC. It encodes CASSQERLVGPQYF.

This clonotype was observed many times. The chain links TRBV2 to TRBJ2-7; D not resolved. Germline lookup yields CDR1 SNHLY and CDR2 FYNNEI. The CDR3 has 11 residues. Trimming took 0 bases from V and 7 from J, leaving 4 bases between them. CDR3 region: CASSEAREQYF. The CDR3 DNA follows: TGTGCCAGCAGTGAAGCGCGGGAGCAGTACTTC.

This clonotype has ten or more counts. The chain joins TRBV28 to TRBJ1-1, with D hard to call. Germline CDR1 reads MDHEN; CDR2 reads SYDVKM. The length of the CDR3 is 14 residues. The V and J ends lost 7 bases and 3 bases respectively, with 15 bases between them. CDR3 in amino acids: CASTSVYRDTEAFF. The CDR3 DNA reads as TGTGCCAGCACCTCCGTGTATAGGGACACTGAAGCTTTCTTT.